This T cell receptor (beta chain) was observed in a study of blood T cell repertoires in COVID-19. Study at large: Samples representing acute and convalescent COVID-19 were sourced from the United States, Italy and Spain. T cells, B-cell-depleted T cells, or PBMCs supplied cDNA or gDNA.

The Seattle patients, enrolled during active infection, were followed longitudinally. Per the authors' pipeline: Reference gene primers were amplified, and this amplification served to estimate nucleated cell counts. The repertoire was sequenced with immunoSEQ multiplex PCR; TCRdb's copy has only in-frame clones and lacks some. For V, J and clone size, that table is used; D and trimming come from the DNA. The sample lists about 180,000 clones; about 86% were seen once. In germline, CDR1 is ENHRY, CDR2 SYGVKD. The CDR3 length is 13 residues. V shed 7 bases, J shed 6 bases, and the junction held 4 bases outside the gene matches.

This sequence originates from a woman in her 70s with COVID-19, enrolled during active disease. Sequencing was performed on peripheral blood. The rearrangement uses TRBV10-3 and TRBJ2-1, with 9 bases identical to TRBD1. Written as DNA, the CDR3 is TGTGCCATCAACGGGGACAGGGCCAATGAGCAGTTCTTC. Translation: CAINGDRANEQFF.